This T cell receptor beta chain comes out of a study of shared clonotypes between healthy human individuals (dated by TCRdb to between 2020 and 2021). As for the study more broadly: The cohort comprised two women and a few men aged 18 to 49 years. To increase sequencing depth and limit assay-specific biases, TCR repertoire library preparation and sequencing were carried out by different laboratories using diverse techniques. To estimate repertoire size and how much clonotypes are shared between individuals, the study performed deep sequencing of blood TCR repertoires from a few healthy adults. Between about 0.85 and 8.9 billion PBMCs per donor were obtained by leukapheresis. For each donor, three plates each were used for CD4 naive and CD4 memory, two plates were used for CD8 naive, and one plate was used for CD8 memory. General study outcomes and caveats: Pairwise subsampling indicated that sequencing depth was expected to affect the degree of clonotype sharing among donors. Rarefaction of sorted-subset datasets indicated incomplete sequencing despite the large sequencing depth. Higher generation probabilities were observed for clonotypes shared by all four sorted-subset donors than for non-shared clonotypes. The small number of donors limited the genetic and exposure-history diversity represented. Sampling was limited to blood, and TCR repertoires in tissue likely differ from TCR repertoires in blood. Sharing across a few donors was observed for 4.5% to 6.5% of naive CD4, 3% to 3.5% of naive CD8, 2% to 2.5% of memory CD4, and over 0.3% of memory CD8 clonotypes. Larger estimated clonotype richness was generally found for naive subsets than for memory subsets.

TCR CDR3 regions were amplified from genomic DNA by multiplex PCR using the deep immunoSEQ assay. For each cell subset, the extracted genomic DNA was distributed evenly across all wells of several immunoSEQ 96-well plates, and each plate served as one replicate. For sorted subsets, each replicate PCR was loaded with 200 ng genomic DNA, equivalent to about 33,000 T cell genomes. Purified libraries were quantified with a Qubit 3.0 fluorometer, sized on a Bioanalyzer 2100, and re-quantified with the KAPA Library Quantification kit. A separate single-read 150-cycle Illumina NextSeq 550 flow cell was used to sequence each immunoSEQ 96-well plate. On the study's bioinformatics: The immunoSEQ output contained only junctional sequences without quality scores, so filtering could not match that applied to full-length reads. Sequences were annotated with PyIR, a Python wrapper for IgBLAST v1.9, and V/J genes and CDR3 were assigned using IMGT germline references. Any read was removed if the V/J assignment was weak (E-value above 1e-6), the CDR3 was missing, or the read contained stop codons, out-of-frame junctions, or ambiguous translated residues. A V3J clonotype was defined by an identical inferred V gene, J gene, and CDR3 amino acid sequence. To compute the percentage overlap between repertoires, the number of shared unique clonotypes was divided by the size of the smaller repertoire. RTK rarefaction, the Chao1 estimator, and Recon v2.1 estimates of unobserved clonotypes were used to assess repertoire richness. OLGA was used to compute generation probabilities for all TCRbeta clonotypes that the gDNA method yielded from a few donors. TCRdb carries this immuneACCESS record with in-frame sequences only. Its versions omit some clonotypes, under half of them owing to an unresolved V gene in the studies checked, with the rest unexplained. V and J calls plus clone size are reproduced from that table; the DNA served to infer D and trimming. Here the sample has roughly 640,000 clones; roughly 70% occur a single time. 1.7% of the sample goes to the ten largest clones.

Healthy HIV-negative adults with no recently reported acute infections or vaccinations were included as donors. Every donor was a Caucasian adult living in Nashville, Tennessee, USA. CD4+ T cells were enriched through magnetic negative selection, after which naive cells were positively selected on CD45RA and the remaining negative fraction served as the memory subset. After blood collection by leukapheresis, PBMCs were isolated using Ficoll-Histopaque density gradient centrifugation and then cryopreserved in the vapor phase of liquid nitrogen. Analytical flow cytometry was used to check the purity and quantity of each magnetically sorted T cell population. Genomic DNA was isolated from every sorted fraction and measured by UV absorbance on a Nanodrop 2000c. V sheds 4 bases and J sheds 7 bases, leaving 17 bases between their ends. CDR1 and CDR2 are drawn from the germline V gene: SGHTA, FQGNSA. The CDR3 holds 15 amino acids from the cysteine to the phenylalanine. Only the CDR3 region is kept as DNA, spanning 45 bases read in frame from base 1.

Regarding this clone: The specificity of this receptor is unknown. No quality values exist for individual bases; no much larger clone is one base distant.

The sample consisted of memory CD4+ T cells sorted from blood. Sample cell subset or site, as interpreted from the label and publication: CD45RA-negative fraction. The chain was built from TRBV7-2 and TRBJ2-1; TRBD2 might be the D gene, on 6 matching bases. The receptor's source is a woman in her 30s in good health. The CDR3 has the sequence CASSYNSLASNEQFF. The nucleotides read TGTGCCAGCAGCTATAATTCGCTAGCGTCGAATGAGCAGTTCTTC.